Presented here are 16 T cell receptor beta chains from one specimen sequenced in a study of tumor-infiltrating lymphocytes in primary liver carcinoma (dated by TCRdb to 2017 to 2019). TCRdb records Illumina HiSeq 2500 as the sequencer. TCRbeta-specific cDNA was reverse-transcribed from roughly 500 ng total RNA using a constant-region primer and ProtoScript II reverse transcriptase. TCRbeta libraries were built with three nested multiplex PCR rounds, a slightly modified ARM-PCR procedure. The first two PCR rounds used multiplex TRBV1-TRBV30 forward primers with a Cbeta reverse primer, each for approximately 9 cycles. Through fastp at Q25 and MiXCR, TCRdb rebuilt clones from the public reads, retaining in-frame beta chains. Merged by CDR3 protein, the rows form single entries marked with the most common genes and DNA. In this sample the table shows 75,000 to 80,000 distinct CDR3 sequences, 69% of which occur a single time. Of the sample, 26% falls within the top ten clones.

Total RNA and DNA were co-extracted without cell sorting from roughly 20-30 mg of bulk tissue using the AllPrep DNA/RNA mini kit. The material sequenced was tumor-adjacent normal liver tissue. These receptors were taken from a man in his forties with primary liver carcinoma and hepatitis B virus infection.

This chain joins TRBV5-1 and TRBJ1-5; D is ambiguous. CDR3 length: 14 amino acids. V lost 4 bases and J 5 bases, leaving 13 bases between the germline ends. Germline V gene sequence: CDR1 SGHRS, CDR2 YFSETQ. The CDR3 is CASSLDSGDQPQHF. For the CDR3, the DNA is TGCGCCAGCAGCCTTGACTCGGGCGATCAGCCCCAGCATTTT.

As to this clonotype: One junction end does not reproduce the germline sequence, and a read error may be involved. V gene TRBV11-2 combines with J gene TRBJ2-1; D is ambiguous. The germline V gene encodes CDR1 SGHAT and CDR2 FQNNGV. The CDR3 covers 19 residues. CDR3 protein: CASSLDGRFSETLYSEQFF. For the CDR3, the DNA is TGTGCCAGTAGCTTAGATGGGCGATTCAGCGAGACCCTTTACAGTGAGCAGTTCTTC.

In regard to this clonotype: Germline is not matched at one junction end, which may reflect a read error. The chain uses TRBV6-5 and TRBJ2-3; perhaps TRBD2 as D (5 bases). The CDR3 runs to 15 residues. The V gene's germline CDR1 is MNHEY and CDR2 SVGAGI. CDR3: CASSPDGSSTNTQYF. The DNA for the CDR3 is TGTGCCAGCAGCCCGGACGGCTCTAGCACAAATACGCAGTATTTT.

On this clonotype: Germline and junction disagree at one end, which may indicate a read error. The chain combines TRBV10-3 with TRBJ1-2, with D maybe TRBD1 (6 bases). The CDR3 covers 14 residues. CDR1 and CDR2 (germline): ENHRY, SYGVKD. As DNA, the CDR3 is TGTGCCATCGGTGACAGGAGCATTGACTATGGCTACATCTTC. The encoded protein is CAIGDRSIDYGYIF.

Turning to this clonotype: A much larger clone differs by one base, so this may be a read error. This rearrangement joins TRBV14 to TRBJ2-3; D unresolved. CDR3 length: 13 residues. CDR1 and CDR2 from the germline V gene are SGHDN and FVKESK. V was pared by 4 bases and J by 7 bases, with 12 bases between. The DNA for the CDR3 is TGTGCCAGCAGCCTCAGGAGTTCATATACGCAGTATTTT. The encoded protein is CASSLRSSYTQYF. Using reference TRBV14 and TRBJ2-3 for the parts outside the CDR3, the full variable domain is EAGVTQFPSHSVIEKGQTVTLRCDPISGHDNLYWYRRVMGKEIKFLLHFVKESKQDESGMPNNRFLAERTGGTYSTLKVQPAELEDSGVYFCASSLRSSYTQYFGPGTRLTVL.

Only one count was recorded for this clonotype. This rearrangement joins TRBV6-2 or TRBV6-3 to TRBJ1-4, with 7 bases lining up with TRBD1. Germline CDR1 reads MNHEY; CDR2 reads SVGEGT. V was clipped by 4 bases and J by 11 bases; unmatched bases: 10. The CDR3 extends over 14 amino acids. The CDR3 is CASSLRQGSEKLFF. CDR3 DNA sequence: TGTGCCAGCAGTTTACGACAGGGAAGTGAGAAACTGTTTTTT.

A word on this clonotype: As the CDR3 is not closed by the conserved phenylalanine or tryptophan, this likely results from a read error. The chain links TRBV6-1 to TRBJ2-5, with no clear D. The germline V gene has CDR1 MNHNS and CDR2 SASEGT. The CDR3 is 12 residues long. The DNA of the CDR3 is TGTGCCAGCGGACGGATCCAAGAGATCCAGTACTAC. Its translation is CASGRIQEIQYY.

This rearrangement joins TRBV6-5 to TRBJ2-7, with D perhaps TRBD2 (5 bases). The CDR3 runs to 16 residues. Germline-derived CDR1 and CDR2 are MNHEY and SVGAGI. Deletions cut 6 bases from V and 5 bases from J, with 23 bases between. As DNA, the CDR3 is TGTGCCAGCAGCTTGGCAAGGCAGAGGACTGCGGACGAGCAGTACTTC. It encodes CASSLARQRTADEQYF.

About this clonotype itself: A junction end diverges from the germline sequence, so it may reflect a read error. The V and J genes are TRBV6-6 and TRBJ2-5, with 10 bases identical to TRBD1. Per the germline V gene, CDR1 is MNHNY and CDR2 is SVGAGI (reference sequence). The CDR3 length is 16 residues. The CDR3 reads CASSIRDRGTQETQYF. In DNA, the CDR3 is TGTGCCAGCAGTATCCGGGACAGGGGTACCCAAGAGACCCAGTACTTT.

This chain connects TRBV18 to TRBJ2-3; D is undetermined. The CDR3 is 12 residues long. The germline V gene encodes CDR1 KGHSH and CDR2 LQKENI. Trimming took 6 bases from V and 5 from J, leaving 9 bases between them. CDR3 protein: CASSSLGDTQYF. In DNA form, the CDR3 reads TGTGCCAGCTCGAGCTTGGGAGATACGCAGTATTTT.

With regard to this clonotype: The junction differs from germline at one of its ends, possibly a read error. The chain joins TRBV5-4 to TRBJ2-7, with a tentative D call TRBD2 (6 bases). CDR1 and CDR2 from the germline V gene are SGHNT and YYREEE (reference sequence). The CDR3 sequence is 15 residues long. The DNA of the CDR3 is TGTGCCAACAGCTTGGATCGCGGGAACCTCTACGAGCAGTATTTC. Its translation: CANSLDRGNLYEQYF.

This clonotype came up a few times. J is TRBJ2-1 and V is TRBV12-3 or TRBV12-4; D may be TRBD2 (5 bases). The CDR3 has 13 residues. Trimming cost V 6 bases and J 9 bases, with 15 bases left between them. The CDR3 DNA reads TGTGCCAGCAGGCCAACTAGTTTCGGTGAGCAGTTCTTC. Its translation: CASRPTSFGEQFF.

In regard to this clonotype: The junction shows a germline mismatch at one end, possibly a read error. The chain couples TRBV11-2 to TRBJ2-7; D unresolved. The CDR3 consists of 13 residues. Germline values: CDR1 SGHAT, CDR2 FQNNGV. Written as DNA, the CDR3 is TGTGCCAGCAGCTTCGGCAGCACATACGAGCAGCACTTC. Protein sequence: CASSFGSTYEQHF. The full variable domain, rest sourced from reference TRBV11-2 and TRBJ2-7, is EAGVAQSPRYKIIEKRQSVAFWCNPISGHATLYWYQQILGQGPKLLIQFQNNGVVDDSQLPKDRFSAERLKGVDSTLKIQPAKLEDSAVYLCASSFGSTYEQHFGPGTRLTVT.

This clonotype has just a few counts. A much larger clonotype is one base distant, so this may be a read error. This chain joins TRBV9 and TRBJ2-5, with D perhaps given as TRBD1 or TRBD2 (7 bases each). CDR1 is SGDLS, CDR2 YYNGEE, per germline. This CDR3 comprises 16 residues. In DNA form, the CDR3 reads TGTGCCAGCGGCGTTGGAGGGGGCGGGGGTCAAGAGACCCAGTACTTC. This codes for CASGVGGGGGQETQYF.

A word on this clonotype: Relative to the germline gene, one junction end is altered; a read error may explain this. The V and J genes are TRBV6-6 and TRBJ2-1; D remains ambiguous. The CDR3 extends over 15 amino acids. In germline, CDR1 is MNHNY, CDR2 SVGAGI (reference sequence). The CDR3 nucleotides are TGTGCCAGCACTTACCACCAGTGCTCCTACAATGAGAAGTTCTTC. This codes for CASTYHQCSYNEKFF.

To note about this clonotype: At one end, the junction sequence differs from germline, possibly due to a read error. The chain is built from TRBV11-2 and TRBJ2-7; 7 bases line up with TRBD1. The germline V gene encodes CDR1 SGHAT and CDR2 FQNNGV. The CDR3 sequence is 13 residues long. The chain's CDR3 is CASSLDRVYEQYF. The CDR3 coding sequence is TGTGCCAGTAGCTTAGACAGGGTTTATGAGCAGTACTTT. Full variable domain (missing parts from reference TRBV11-2 and TRBJ2-7): EAGVAQSPRYKIIEKRQSVAFWCNPISGHATLYWYQQILGQGPKLLIQFQNNGVVDDSQLPKDRFSAERLKGVDSTLKIQPAKLEDSAVYLCASSLDRVYEQYFGPGTRLTVT.